The 9 T cell receptor beta chains presented below share a single source sample, sequenced in a study of blood T cell repertoires in COVID-19 (dated by TCRdb to about 2020). Receptor amplification or capture employed the immunoSEQ multiplex PCR assay. TCRdb holds this immuneACCESS table with in-frame rearrangements only. Some clones are missing; in checked studies, unresolved V genes explain under half, and the rest has no known cause. This sample lists more than 100,000 clones; around 86% were detected once. Clones ranked in the top ten supply 2% to 2.5% of the sample. The sample consisted of peripheral blood. The source of these receptors is a man aged 45 to 65 with active COVID-19.

V and J are TRBV12-3 or TRBV12-4 and TRBJ1-5; 7 nucleotides match TRBD1. The CDR3 has 13 residues. With 3 bases clipped from V and 7 bases from J, the junction kept 3 bases outside the gene matches. CDR3 DNA sequence: TGTGCCAGCAGTTTTCAGGGGGGACAGCCCCAGCATTTT. Its protein product is CASSFQGGQPQHF.

The chain links TRBV19 to TRBJ2-7; D is possibly TRBD1 (6 bases). The CDR3 has 14 amino acids. The germline V gene has CDR1 LNHDA and CDR2 SQIVND (reference sequence). The germline V and J ends were trimmed by 5 bases and 5 bases, with 16 bases remaining between them. The CDR3 region has the DNA TGTGCCAGTAGTGCCCCCCGGGACAAAAACGAGCAGTACTTC. Translation: CASSAPRDKNEQYF.

V gene TRBV7-9 combines with J gene TRBJ2-3; 9 bases fit TRBD1. The CDR3 has 18 residues. Germline V CDR1 and CDR2: SEHNR, FQNEAQ (reference sequence). V lost 4 bases to trimming and J lost 1 base; unmatched junction nucleotides: 12. The CDR3 sequence is CASSSSRDRAWGTDTQYF. As DNA, the CDR3 is TGTGCCAGCAGCTCGTCCCGGGACAGGGCTTGGGGCACAGATACGCAGTATTTT.

The V call is TRBV20-1, the J call TRBJ1-1; D gene unclear. CDR3 size: 11 residues. The V end lost 5 bases, the J end lost 7 bases, and 11 bases lay between the germline ends. Germline CDR1 reads DFQATT; CDR2 reads SNEGSKA (reference sequence). The CDR3 reads CSASGLGEAFF. The CDR3 DNA reads TGCAGTGCTTCAGGACTCGGTGAAGCTTTCTTT.

V and J are TRBV12-3 or TRBV12-4 and TRBJ1-2, with a tentative D call TRBD1 (6 bases). The V end lost 6 bases, the J end lost 8 bases, and 16 bases lay between the germline ends. The CDR3 contains 13 residues. CDR3 sequence reads: CASSNGGLVGYTF. As DNA, the CDR3 is TGTGCCAGCAGCAACGGGGGGCTAGTAGGCTACACCTTC.

This sequence joins TRBV19 and TRBJ1-1, with TRBD1 matching 7 bases. The CDR3 spans 14 residues. Germline V CDR1 and CDR2: LNHDA, SQIVND (reference sequence). J lost 1 base, V lost 3 bases, and 2 bases had no gene match. DNA for the CDR3: TGTGCCAGTAGTATGACAGGGTGGAACACTGAAGCTTTCTTT. Its translation: CASSMTGWNTEAFF.

The chain is built from TRBV4-1 and TRBJ2-1, with 8 bases that match TRBD2. Germline V CDR1 and CDR2: MGHRA, YSYEKL. With 1 base clipped from V and 9 bases from J, the junction kept 8 bases outside the gene matches. This CDR3 is built from 15 residues. The CDR3 spells CASSQAGGAAGEQFF. CDR3 bases: TGCGCCAGCAGCCAAGCCGGGGGGGCGGCGGGTGAGCAGTTCTTC.

V usage is TRBV18 and J usage is TRBJ2-6; 8 bases map to TRBD2. This CDR3 has 17 amino acids. Trimming cost V 5 bases and J 4 bases; bases outside gene matches: 10. The germline CDR1 and CDR2 sequences are KGHSH and LQKENI. CDR3 sequence (DNA): TGTGCCAGCTCAAAGGTCGGGAGGGAAGCCGGGGCCAACGTCCTGACTTTC. Protein product: CASSKVGREAGANVLTF. Full variable domain (outside the CDR3, taken from reference TRBV18 and TRBJ2-6): NAGVMQNPRHLVRRRGQEARLRCSPMKGHSHVYWYRQLPEEGLKFMVYLQKENIIDESGMPKERFSAEFPKEGPSILRIQQVVRGDSAAYFCASSKVGREAGANVLTFGAGSRLTVL.

The chain couples TRBV5-1 to TRBJ2-5, with D hard to call. The germline V and J ends were trimmed by 0 bases and 4 bases, with 7 bases remaining between them. CDR3 length equals 13 residues. Germline-derived CDR1 and CDR2 are SGHRS and YFSETQ. The CDR3 bases are TGCGCCAGCAGCTTGGTTCCAGGAGAGACCCAGTACTTC. It specifies CASSLVPGETQYF. The full variable domain, completed using reference TRBV5-1 and TRBJ2-5, is KAGVTQTPRYLIKTRGQQVTLSCSPISGHRSVSWYQQTPGQGLQFLFEYFSETQRNKGNFPGRFSGRQFSNSRSEMNVSTLELGDSALYLCASSLVPGETQYFGPGTRLLVL.